The rows below give T cell receptor beta chains drawn from one sample of a study of technical replicates of blood from a few donors. Repertoires were generated with immunoSEQ multiplex PCR, while TCRdb's copy carries only in-frame clones and drops some. The data show some 91,000 clones, with approximately 96% seen just once and roughly 0.22% held by the top ten. Material for sequencing was T cells isolated from PBMCs. These TCRs come from a human donor in good health. CDR3s include the opening cysteine and the closing phenylalanine or tryptophan. Each record gives: V gene, J gene, clone size, D gene, CDR3 protein, CDR3 DNA. A D gene is named only where the DNA matches it firmly. Clone size appears in some rows only: once, few, many, or a class for an expanded clone.

TRBV2	TRBJ1-4	NA	TRBD1	CASRGQGASNEKLFF	TGTGCCAGCAGGGGACAGGGGGCGTCTAATGAAAAACTGTTTTTT
TRBV16	TRBJ1-1	NA	TRBD1	CASRPTGGFWNTEAFF	TGTGCCAGCAGACCGACAGGGGGCTTTTGGAACACTGAAGCTTTCTTT
TRBV6-1	TRBJ1-1	NA	NA	CASIATESTEAFF	TGTGCCAGCATCGCGACTGAAAGCACTGAAGCTTTCTTT
TRBV6-1	TRBJ1-5	NA	NA	CASKEYSNQPQHF	TGTGCCAGCAAAGAGTATAGCAATCAGCCCCAGCATTTT
TRBV9	TRBJ1-3	NA	NA	CASSPWVAGGNTIYF	TGTGCCAGCAGCCCATGGGTGGCGGGTGGAAACACCATATATTTT
TRBV4-2	TRBJ1-4	NA	NA	CASSQGANEKLFF	TGTGCCAGCAGCCAAGGAGCTAATGAAAAACTGTTTTTT
TRBV5-1	TRBJ2-7	NA	TRBD2	CASSLIAGGPYEQYF	TGCGCCAGCAGCTTGATAGCGGGGGGGCCCTACGAGCAGTACTTC
TRBV11-1	TRBJ2-3	NA	NA	CASSPGAGENTDTQYF	TGTGCCAGCAGCCCAGGGGCGGGGGAAAACACAGATACGCAGTATTTT
TRBV2	TRBJ1-2	NA	NA	CASIGGEVYGYTF	TGTGCCAGCATCGGAGGAGAGGTTTATGGCTACACCTTC
TRBV27	TRBJ1-1	few	NA	CASSLQGNTEAFF	TGTGCCAGCAGTTTACAGGGAAACACTGAAGCTTTCTTT
TRBV13	TRBJ1-3	once	TRBD1	CASSWGGQGISGNTIYF	TGTGCCAGCAGCTGGGGGGGACAGGGGATCTCTGGAAACACCATATATTTT
TRBV18	TRBJ2-2	NA	TRBD2	CASSLSGGFNTGELFF	TGTGCCAGCTCCCTAAGCGGGGGGTTCAACACCGGGGAGCTGTTTTTT
TRBV5-1	TRBJ1-4	NA	TRBD1	CASSYGTGVEKLFF	TGCGCCAGCAGCTACGGGACAGGGGTTGAAAAACTGTTTTTT
TRBV19	TRBJ1-5	NA	TRBD1	CASSIDPRTGGGYQPQHF	TGTGCCAGTAGTATAGATCCCCGGACAGGCGGGGGGTATCAGCCCCAGCATTTT
TRBV7-9	TRBJ2-3	NA	TRBD1	CASSSKERDRGTDTQYF	TGTGCCAGCAGCTCCAAAGAAAGGGACAGGGGAACAGATACGCAGTATTTT
TRBV4-1	TRBJ2-2	once	TRBD2	CASSQMYFPGLAGESNTGELFF	TGCGCCAGCAGCCAAATGTACTTCCCGGGACTAGCGGGGGAATCGAACACCGGGGAGCTGTTTTTT
TRBV6-5	TRBJ2-3	NA	NA	CASSYRGGTDTQYF	TGTGCCAGCAGTTACAGAGGCGGCACAGATACGCAGTATTTT
TRBV19	TRBJ1-5	NA	NA	CASSLGLNQPQHF	TGTGCCAGTAGCCTGGGACTGAATCAGCCCCAGCATTTT
TRBV7-9	TRBJ2-5	NA	TRBD2	CASSLLAGGWGTQYF	TGTGCCAGCAGCTTACTAGCGGGAGGATGGGGAACCCAGTACTTC
TRBV7-9	TRBJ2-7	NA	NA	CASSPTSSAYEQYF	TGTGCCAGCAGCCCAACTAGCAGTGCCTACGAGCAGTACTTC
TRBV6-1	TRBJ1-1	few	NA	CASSEDTGENTEAFF	TGTGCCAGCAGTGAAGACACAGGTGAGAACACTGAAGCTTTCTTT
TRBV6-5	TRBJ2-2	NA	TRBD2	CASSWTGGTGELFF	TGTGCCAGCAGTTGGACGGGGGGTACCGGGGAGCTGTTTTTT
TRBV6-1	TRBJ2-3	NA	NA	CASSAGGPYSTDTQYF	TGTGCCAGCAGTGCCGGGGGGCCCTATAGCACAGATACGCAGTATTTT
TRBV6-1	TRBJ2-7	NA	TRBD2	CVSGRASYEQYF	TGTGTAAGCGGGAGAGCCTCCTACGAGCAGTACTTC
TRBV10-1	TRBJ1-5	NA	NA	CASTAQMGPSNPSSQPQHF	TGCGCCAGTACAGCCCAAATGGGCCCATCTAATCCAAGTAGTCAGCCCCAGCATTTT
TRBV13	TRBJ2-7	NA	TRBD1	CASSLGQGAYEQYF	TGTGCCAGCAGCTTAGGGCAGGGGGCCTACGAGCAGTACTTC
TRBV28	TRBJ1-5	NA	TRBD1	CASRTGQGVNQPQHF	TGTGCCAGCAGGACAGGACAGGGAGTAAATCAGCCCCAGCATTTT
TRBV5-1	TRBJ2-3	NA	NA	CASSFGQRGTDTQYF	TGCGCCAGCAGCTTCGGACAGCGCGGGACAGATACGCAGTATTTT
TRBV5-4	TRBJ2-3	NA	TRBD2	CASSTESGTSGHSTDTQYF	TGTGCCAGCAGCACGGAATCCGGGACTAGCGGTCATAGCACAGATACGCAGTATTTT
TRBV5-1	TRBJ2-2	NA	NA	CASSLGVVTGELFF	TGCGCCAGCAGTCTCGGGGTTGTCACCGGGGAGCTGTTTTTT
TRBV15	TRBJ2-1	NA	NA	CATYGTRGYNEQFF	TGTGCCACCTACGGGACGCGGGGCTACAATGAGCAGTTCTTC
TRBV25-1	TRBJ2-1	NA	TRBD1	CASSGQGPRSYNEQFF	TGTGCCAGCAGTGGACAGGGTCCGAGGTCCTACAATGAGCAGTTCTTC
TRBV9	TRBJ1-1	few	NA	CASSPLIGQNTEAFF	TGTGCCAGCAGCCCCCTAATCGGACAGAACACTGAAGCTTTCTTT
TRBV6-5	TRBJ1-2	NA	TRBD1	CASSLVQGGVYGYTF	TGTGCCAGCAGCCTCGTACAGGGGGGGGTCTATGGCTACACCTTC
TRBV30	TRBJ2-2	NA	NA	CAWNRRDTGELFF	TGTGCCTGGAACCGTCGGGACACCGGGGAGCTGTTTTTT